This T cell receptor (beta chain) was recovered during a study of molecular identifiers for immune sequencing clone quantification. Study conclusions and caveats: The sizes of highly expanded clones could be underestimated when identical TCR molecules share a barcode.

Trimming stripped 1 base from V and 1 base from J, with 13 bases between. The V gene's germline CDR1 is LGHDT and CDR2 YNNKEL (reference sequence). CDR3 length: 17 amino acids. This clonotype appeared many times. Its antigen is unknown. In the sort, naive CD8 T cells were defined as CD8+CD4-CCR7+CD45RA+. MiXCR, run by TCRdb on the PCR reads, gives a single entry per CDR3 protein. The sample shows 600,000 to 650,000 distinct CDR3 sequences, approximately 20% of them seen only once. V usage is TRBV3-1 and J usage is TRBJ2-2; D remains unclear. The specimen was naive CD8+ T cells from blood, with Jurkat cell RNA spiked in. Subset: FACS-sorted CD8+CD4-CCR7+CD45RA+ naive T cells. This clonotype was obtained from a human donor in good health. Some libraries in this study had Jurkat cell RNA spiked in. The CDR3, as DNA: TGTGCCAGCAGCCAAGTTTTTTGGGCACAGAACACCGGGGAGCTGTTTTTT. Its protein product is CASSQVFWAQNTGELFF.